The T cell receptor (beta chain) under discussion was sequenced for a study of blood T cell repertoires in COVID-19. Participants had their cohort set by participant-reported clinical history. Data came from immunoSEQ multiplex PCR; TCRdb stores just in-frame clones and leaves some out. The sample contains about 320,000 clones, about 88% of which appear only once. The CDR3 is made up of 15 amino acids. CDR1 is PRHDT and CDR2 is FYEKMQ in the germline V gene (reference sequence). V shed 3 bases, J shed 7 bases, and the junction held 1 base outside the gene matches. Material for sequencing was PBMCs or T cells enriched from blood (not recorded which). The V gene is TRBV13, the J gene TRBJ1-6, with TRBD1 matching over 12 bases. This TCR was recovered from a man in his fifties or sixties who had recovered from COVID-19. CDR3 region: CASSFGTGGNSPLHF. DNA for the CDR3: TGTGCCAGCAGCTTCGGGACAGGGGGCAATTCACCCCTCCACTTT.